This TCR beta chain is drawn from a study of patients and donors after allogeneic stem cell transplantation. Germline V gene sequence: CDR1 KGHDR, CDR2 SFDVKD. The CDR3 totals 15 residues. J gave up 7 bases and V 7 bases, and 5 bases lay outside the gene matches. Via MiXCR, TCRdb re-called the RT-PCR reads, giving one row per CDR3 protein. Of roughly 940,000 distinct CDR3 sequences detected, approximately 18% appear once; the ten largest clones hold roughly 6%. The chain joins TRBV24-1 to TRBJ2-1; TRBD2 aligns across 14 bases. The receptor was isolated from a human donor who was either an allogeneic HSCT recipient or a stem cell or donor lymphocyte infusion donor (not recorded which). It is not recorded whose cells these are; they may come from a transplant donor. Sequenced input: blood, either unsorted or a sorted T cell fraction (not recorded which). In DNA form, the CDR3 reads TGTGCCACCAGCGCCGGGACTAGCGGGAGAAATGAGCAGTTCTTC. This gives the protein CATSAGTSGRNEQFF.